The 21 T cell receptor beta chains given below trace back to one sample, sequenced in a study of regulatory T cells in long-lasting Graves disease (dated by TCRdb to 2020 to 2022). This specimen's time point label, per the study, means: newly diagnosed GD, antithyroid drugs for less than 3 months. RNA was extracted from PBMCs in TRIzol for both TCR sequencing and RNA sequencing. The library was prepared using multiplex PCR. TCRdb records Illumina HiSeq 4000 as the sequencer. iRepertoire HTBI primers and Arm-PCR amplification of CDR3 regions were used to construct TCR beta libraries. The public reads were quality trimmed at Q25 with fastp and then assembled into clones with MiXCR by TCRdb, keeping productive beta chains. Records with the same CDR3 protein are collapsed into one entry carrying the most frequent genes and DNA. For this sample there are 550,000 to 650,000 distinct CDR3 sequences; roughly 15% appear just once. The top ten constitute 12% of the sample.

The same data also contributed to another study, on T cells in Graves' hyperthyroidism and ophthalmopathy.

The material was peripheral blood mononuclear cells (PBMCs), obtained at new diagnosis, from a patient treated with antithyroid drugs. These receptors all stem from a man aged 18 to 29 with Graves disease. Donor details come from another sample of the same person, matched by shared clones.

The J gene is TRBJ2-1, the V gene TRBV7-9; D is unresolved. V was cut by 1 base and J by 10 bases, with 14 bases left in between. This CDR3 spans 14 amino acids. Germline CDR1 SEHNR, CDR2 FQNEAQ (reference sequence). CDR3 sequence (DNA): TGTGCCAGCAGCTTAGTGAGTCTGGCCGAGGAGCAGTTCTTC. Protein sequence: CASSLVSLAEEQFF.

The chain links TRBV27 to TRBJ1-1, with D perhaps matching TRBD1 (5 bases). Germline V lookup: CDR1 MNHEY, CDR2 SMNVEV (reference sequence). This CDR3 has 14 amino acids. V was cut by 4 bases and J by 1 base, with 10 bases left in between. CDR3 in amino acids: CASSYAGGNTEAFF. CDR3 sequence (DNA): TGTGCCAGCAGTTACGCGGGGGGGAACACTGAAGCTTTCTTT.

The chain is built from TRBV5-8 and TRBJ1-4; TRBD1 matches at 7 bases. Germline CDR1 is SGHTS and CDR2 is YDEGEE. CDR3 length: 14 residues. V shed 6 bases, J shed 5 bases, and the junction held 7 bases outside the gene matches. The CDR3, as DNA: TGTGCCAGCACCCTGGACAGGTGGAATGAAAAACTGTTTTTT. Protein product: CASTLDRWNEKLFF.

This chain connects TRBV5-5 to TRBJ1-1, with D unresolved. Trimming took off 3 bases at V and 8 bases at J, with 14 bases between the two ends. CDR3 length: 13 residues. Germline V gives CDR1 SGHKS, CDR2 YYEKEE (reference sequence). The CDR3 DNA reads TGTGCCAGCAGCTCCGCCCCACCGGGGGAAGCTTTCTTT. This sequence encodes CASSSAPPGEAFF.

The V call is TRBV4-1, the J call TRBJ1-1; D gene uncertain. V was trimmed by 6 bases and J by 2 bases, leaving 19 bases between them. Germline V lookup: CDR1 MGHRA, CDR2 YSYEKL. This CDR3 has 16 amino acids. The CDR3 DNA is TGCGCCAGCAGATACAGAGGTGACGGGGTAAACACTGAAGCTTTCTTT. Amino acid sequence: CASRYRGDGVNTEAFF.

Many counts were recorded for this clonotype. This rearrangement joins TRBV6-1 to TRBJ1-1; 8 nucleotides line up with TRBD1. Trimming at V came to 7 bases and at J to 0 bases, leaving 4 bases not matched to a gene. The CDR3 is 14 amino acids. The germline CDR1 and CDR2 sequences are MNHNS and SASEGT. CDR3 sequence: CASNRDRLNTEAFF. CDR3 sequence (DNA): TGTGCCAGCAACCGGGACAGGCTGAACACTGAAGCTTTCTTT.

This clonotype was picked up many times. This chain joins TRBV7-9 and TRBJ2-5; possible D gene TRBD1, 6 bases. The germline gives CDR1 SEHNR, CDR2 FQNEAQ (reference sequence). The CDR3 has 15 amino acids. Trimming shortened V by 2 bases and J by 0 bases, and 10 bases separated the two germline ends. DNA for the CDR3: TGTGCCAGCAGCTTAATGAGGGGGAACCAAGAGACCCAGTACTTC. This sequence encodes CASSLMRGNQETQYF.

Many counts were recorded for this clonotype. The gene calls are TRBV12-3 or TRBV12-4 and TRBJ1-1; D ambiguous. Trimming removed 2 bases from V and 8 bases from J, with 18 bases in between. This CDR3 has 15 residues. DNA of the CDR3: TGTGCCAGCAGTTTAAACTGGCAGGAGGCTCCAGAAGCTTTCTTT. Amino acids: CASSLNWQEAPEAFF.

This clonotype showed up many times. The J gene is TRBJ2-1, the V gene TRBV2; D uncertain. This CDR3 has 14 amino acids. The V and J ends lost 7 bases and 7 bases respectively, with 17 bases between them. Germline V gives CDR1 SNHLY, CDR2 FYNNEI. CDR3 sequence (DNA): TGTGCCAGCAAAGTCCACAACCTAGATAATGAGCAGTTCTTC. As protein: CASKVHNLDNEQFF.

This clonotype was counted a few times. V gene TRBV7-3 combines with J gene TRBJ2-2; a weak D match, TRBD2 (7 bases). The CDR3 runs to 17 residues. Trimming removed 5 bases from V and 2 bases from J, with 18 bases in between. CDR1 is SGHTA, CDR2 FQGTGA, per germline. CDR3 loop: CASSPRGGAVNTGELFF. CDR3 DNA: TGTGCCAGCAGCCCTAGAGGGGGGGCCGTAAACACCGGGGAGCTGTTTTTT.

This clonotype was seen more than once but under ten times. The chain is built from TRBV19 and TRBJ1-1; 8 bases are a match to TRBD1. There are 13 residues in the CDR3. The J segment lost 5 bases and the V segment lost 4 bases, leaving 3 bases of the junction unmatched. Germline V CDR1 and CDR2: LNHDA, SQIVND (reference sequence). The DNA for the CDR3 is TGTGCCAGTAGTACAGGGGGCTGGACTGAAGCTTTCTTT. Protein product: CASSTGGWTEAFF. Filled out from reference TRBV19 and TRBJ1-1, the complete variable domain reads DGGITQSPKYLFRKEGQNVTLSCEQNLNHDAMYWYRQDPGQGLRLIYYSQIVNDFQKGDIAEGYSVSREKKESFPLTVTSAQKNPTAFYLCASSTGGWTEAFFGQGTRLTVV.

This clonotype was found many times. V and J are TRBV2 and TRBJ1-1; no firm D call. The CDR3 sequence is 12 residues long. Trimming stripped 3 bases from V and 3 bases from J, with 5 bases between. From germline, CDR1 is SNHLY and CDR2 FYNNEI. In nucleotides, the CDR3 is TGTGCCAGCAGTGACAGTTACACTGAAGCTTTCTTT. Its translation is CASSDSYTEAFF.

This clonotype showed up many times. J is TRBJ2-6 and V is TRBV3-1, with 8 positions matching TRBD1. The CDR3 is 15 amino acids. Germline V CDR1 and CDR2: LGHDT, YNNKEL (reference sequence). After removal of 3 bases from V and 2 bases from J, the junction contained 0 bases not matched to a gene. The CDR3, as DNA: TGTGCCAGCAGCCAGACAGGGGCTGGGGCCAACGTCCTGACTTTC. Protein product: CASSQTGAGANVLTF.

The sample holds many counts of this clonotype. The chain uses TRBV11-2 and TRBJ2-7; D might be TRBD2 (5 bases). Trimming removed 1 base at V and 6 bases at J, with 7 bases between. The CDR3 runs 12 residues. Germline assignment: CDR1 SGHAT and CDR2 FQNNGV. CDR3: CASSLGGSEQYF. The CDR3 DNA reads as TGTGCCAGCAGCTTAGGTGGGAGCGAGCAGTACTTC.

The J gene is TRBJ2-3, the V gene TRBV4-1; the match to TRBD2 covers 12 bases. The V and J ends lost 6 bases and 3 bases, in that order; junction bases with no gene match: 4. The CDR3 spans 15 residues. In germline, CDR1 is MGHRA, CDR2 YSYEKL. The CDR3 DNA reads TGCGCCAGCAGACCCCTAGCGGGAGGGACAGATACGCAGTATTTT. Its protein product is CASRPLAGGTDTQYF.

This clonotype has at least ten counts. CDR3 DNA sequence: TGTGCCAGCAGCGTATCCGGGACAGGGGTTACTGAAGCTTTCTTT. Its protein product is CASSVSGTGVTEAFF. V is TRBV7-8 and J is TRBJ1-1; TRBD1 agrees at 10 bases. This CDR3 has 15 amino acids. The germline V gene has CDR1 SGHVS and CDR2 FQNEAQ. The V segment lost 5 bases and the J segment 5 bases; nucleotides outside the gene matches: 8.

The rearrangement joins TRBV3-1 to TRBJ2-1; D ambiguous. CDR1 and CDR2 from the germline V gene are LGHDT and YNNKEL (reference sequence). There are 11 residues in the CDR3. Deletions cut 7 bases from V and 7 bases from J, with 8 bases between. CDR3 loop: CASISSNEQFF. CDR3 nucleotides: TGTGCCAGCATCTCCTCGAATGAGCAGTTCTTC.

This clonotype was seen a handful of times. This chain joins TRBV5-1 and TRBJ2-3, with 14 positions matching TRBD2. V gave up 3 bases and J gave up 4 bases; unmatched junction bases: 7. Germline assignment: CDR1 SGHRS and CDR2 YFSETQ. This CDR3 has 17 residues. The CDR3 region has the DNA TGCGCCAGCAGCTATTGGGGACTAGCGGGAGCGTCAGATACGCAGTATTTT. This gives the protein CASSYWGLAGASDTQYF.

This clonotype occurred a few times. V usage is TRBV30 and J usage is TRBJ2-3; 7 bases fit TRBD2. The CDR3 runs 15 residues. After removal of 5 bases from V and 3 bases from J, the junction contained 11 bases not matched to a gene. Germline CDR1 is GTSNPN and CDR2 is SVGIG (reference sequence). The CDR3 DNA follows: TGTGCCTGGGGGGGGGTAGGCGGAGAGACAGATACGCAGTATTTT. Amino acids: CAWGGVGGETDTQYF.

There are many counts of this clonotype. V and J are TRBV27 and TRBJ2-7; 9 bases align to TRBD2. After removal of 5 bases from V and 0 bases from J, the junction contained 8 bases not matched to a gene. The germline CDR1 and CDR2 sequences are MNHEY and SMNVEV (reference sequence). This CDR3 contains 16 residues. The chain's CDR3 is CASSSNLAGSSYEQYF. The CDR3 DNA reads TGTGCCAGCAGTAGCAATCTAGCGGGAAGCTCCTACGAGCAGTACTTC.

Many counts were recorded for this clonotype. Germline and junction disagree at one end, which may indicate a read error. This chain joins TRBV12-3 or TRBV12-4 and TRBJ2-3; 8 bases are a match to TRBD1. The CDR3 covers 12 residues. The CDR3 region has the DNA TGTGCCAGCAGTCCGACAGGGGATAAGCAGTATTTT. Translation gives CASSPTGDKQYF.